These 5 T cell receptor beta chains were all obtained from the same sample, sequenced in a study of CD8 T cells in Susac syndrome. Random hexamers served to reverse transcribe about 0.5 to 1 ug RNA. A single record per CDR3 protein comes from TCRdb applying MiXCR to the immunoSEQ multiplex PCR reads. Found here are 200,000 to 250,000 distinct CDR3 sequences, roughly 96% of them singletons; the top ten hold roughly 0.1%. Sequencing used CD4+ T cells from PBMCs. The receptors originated from a human donor with multiple sclerosis.

The CDR3, as DNA: TGTGCCTGGAGACTAGCGGGAGGGCCTAAGCAGTTCTTC. Amino acid sequence: CAWRLAGGPKQFF. The chain uses TRBV30 and TRBJ2-1; 13 positions match TRBD2. V was pared by 3 bases and J by 11 bases, with 4 bases of the junction left unmatched. The CDR3 totals 13 residues. Germline CDR1 reads GTSNPN; CDR2 reads SVGIG (reference sequence).

V usage is TRBV2 and J usage is TRBJ1-5; 8 nucleotides align to TRBD1. The germline V gene has CDR1 SNHLY and CDR2 FYNNEI. Trimming took 6 bases from V and 6 from J; bases not matched to a gene: 10. The CDR3 is 15 amino acids. The CDR3 here is CASSPGTGIRQPQHF. In DNA, the CDR3 is TGTGCCAGCAGCCCCGGGACAGGAATCCGTCAGCCCCAGCATTTT. The entire variable domain, with the rest obtained from reference TRBV2 and TRBJ1-5, is as follows: EPEVTQTPSHQVTQMGQEVILRCVPISNHLYFYWYRQILGQKVEFLVSFYNNEISEKSEIFDDQFSVERPDGSNFTLKIRSTKLEDSAMYFCASSPGTGIRQPQHFGDGTRLSIL.

The chain recombines TRBV6-6 with TRBJ2-1, with TRBD2 identical over 14 bases. Losses at the gene ends were 5 bases for V and 8 bases for J; bases not matched to a gene: 5. This CDR3 is 15 amino acids long. Germline values: CDR1 MNHNY, CDR2 SVGAGI (reference sequence). The CDR3 protein is CASSETSGRVHEQFF. CDR3 bases: TGTGCCAGCAGTGAGACTAGCGGGAGGGTTCATGAGCAGTTCTTC.

This chain connects TRBV5-1 to TRBJ2-4; TRBD2 is a possible D gene (7 bases). Germline CDR1 SGHRS, CDR2 YFSETQ. The CDR3 totals 16 residues. V lost 0 bases, J lost 3 bases, and 13 bases lay in between. CDR3 amino acids: CASSLDGGRDKNIQYF. The CDR3 nucleotides are TGCGCCAGCAGCTTGGACGGGGGGCGCGACAAAAACATTCAGTACTTC.

The chain recombines TRBV7-3 with TRBJ2-1; D may be TRBD1 (6 bases). V was pared by 5 bases and J by 4 bases, with 15 bases between. This CDR3 spans 15 amino acids. Germline lookup yields CDR1 SGHTA and CDR2 FQGTGA. The CDR3 DNA follows: TGTGCCAGCAGCCGCGCCCGGGACAATTACAATGAGCAGTTCTTC. Its protein is CASSRARDNYNEQFF.